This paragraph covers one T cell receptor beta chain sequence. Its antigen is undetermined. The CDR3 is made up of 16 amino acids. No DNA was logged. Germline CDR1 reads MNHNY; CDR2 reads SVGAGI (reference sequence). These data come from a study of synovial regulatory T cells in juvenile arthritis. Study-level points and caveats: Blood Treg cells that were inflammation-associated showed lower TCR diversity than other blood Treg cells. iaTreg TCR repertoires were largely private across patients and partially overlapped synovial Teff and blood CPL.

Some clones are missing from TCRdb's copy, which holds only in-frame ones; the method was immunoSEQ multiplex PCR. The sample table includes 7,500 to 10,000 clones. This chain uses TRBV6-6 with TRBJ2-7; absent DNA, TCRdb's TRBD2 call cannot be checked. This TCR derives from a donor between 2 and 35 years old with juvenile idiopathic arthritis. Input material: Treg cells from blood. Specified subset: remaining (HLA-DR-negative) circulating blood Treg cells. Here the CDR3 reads CASRPTGLASSYEQYF.